These 23 T cell receptor beta chains originate from one sample sequenced in a study of blood T cell repertoires in COVID-19. Clones were read by immunoSEQ multiplex PCR, and TCRdb kept only the in-frame ones, dropping some. The sample carries around 440,000 clones, about 87% recorded once. The sample taken for sequencing was peripheral blood. These receptors were obtained from a woman in her forties or fifties with COVID-19, enrolled during active disease.

For this clone: The sample carries other DNA sequences with the same CDR3. V gene TRBV20-1 combines with J gene TRBJ2-3; TRBD2 might be the D (5 bases). There are 14 residues in the CDR3. The germline V gene encodes CDR1 DFQATT and CDR2 SNEGSKA (reference sequence). Between the trimmed V and J ends, which lost 3 bases and 2 bases, there was a span of 12 bases. The DNA for the CDR3 is TGCAGTGCTAGTCGGCTAGCAGTCACAGATACGCAGTATTTT. It translates to CSASRLAVTDTQYF.

The chain combines TRBV24-1 with TRBJ2-2; weak D call: TRBD1 (5 bases). CDR3 size: 15 residues. Germline CDR1 and CDR2: KGHDR and SFDVKD. V shed 5 bases and J shed 9 bases, with 18 bases lying between them. CDR3 amino acids: CATSAPDGRVRELFF. The CDR3 DNA follows: TGTGCCACCAGTGCCCCGGACGGCAGGGTGAGGGAGCTGTTTTTT.

Details on this clone: An end of the junction differs from the germline gene, which may be a read error. The chain has TRBV25-1 and TRBJ1-6; D is unclear. CDR1 and CDR2 (germline): MGHDK, SYGVNS. The CDR3 has 12 residues. The CDR3 region is CASSEEDSALHF. CDR3 bases: TGTGCCAGCAGTGAAGAGGATTCAGCCCTCCACTTT. Complete variable domain (other parts from reference TRBV25-1 and TRBJ1-6): EADIYQTPRYLVIGTGKKITLECSQTMGHDKMYWYQQDPGMELHLIHYSYGVNSTEKGDLSSESTVSRIRTEHFPLTLESARPSHTSQYLCASSEEDSALHFGNGTRLTVT.

The rearrangement links TRBV3-1 (or the pseudogene TRBV3-2) to TRBJ2-3, with 7 bases that match TRBD1. CDR1 is LGHDT, CDR2 YNNKEL, per germline (reference sequence). This CDR3 is 14 amino acids long. V gave up 5 bases and J gave up 3 bases; unmatched junction bases: 5. The CDR3 spells CASSKGQLTDTQYF. The CDR3 DNA follows: TGTGCCAGCAGCAAGGGACAGCTTACAGATACGCAGTATTTT.

The chain joins TRBV4-1 to TRBJ1-6, with 7 bases lining up with TRBD1. CDR1 and CDR2 from the germline V gene are MGHRA and YSYEKL. The CDR3 runs 15 residues. Unmatched junction bases numbered 3, after V lost 0 bases and J lost 7 bases. The CDR3 region has the DNA TGCGCCAGCAGCCAAGAGGCAGGGGGGAATTCACCCCTCCACTTT. Translation gives CASSQEAGGNSPLHF.

The V call is TRBV10-3, the J call TRBJ1-1, with D possibly being TRBD1 (5 bases). V was cut by 7 bases and J by 2 bases, with 11 bases left in between. The CDR3 consists of 13 residues. Germline V gene data show CDR1 as ENHRY and CDR2 as SYGVKD. The CDR3 nucleotides are TGTGCCATCACTCCAGGGCTAAACACTGAAGCTTTCTTT. This gives the protein CAITPGLNTEAFF.

J is TRBJ2-7 and V is TRBV7-9; D perhaps matches TRBD2 (6 bases). With 6 bases removed from V and 5 bases from J, the gap between germline ends came to 11 bases. Germline V lookup: CDR1 SEHNR, CDR2 FQNEAQ (reference sequence). CDR3 length: 12 residues. The chain's CDR3 is CASSPAGNEQYF. DNA for the CDR3: TGTGCCAGCAGTCCAGCGGGCAACGAGCAGTACTTC.

The chain is built from TRBV6-5 and TRBJ1-2, with a weak D call TRBD1 (5 bases). CDR1 and CDR2 from the germline V gene are MNHEY and SVGAGI. Trimming pared 6 bases from V and 8 bases from J, leaving 22 bases between. The CDR3 is 15 amino acids. The CDR3, as DNA: TGTGCCAGCAGCCCCACCCCGAGGGGAGGCGAAGGCTACACCTTC. Its translation: CASSPTPRGGEGYTF.

This chain links TRBV6-1 with TRBJ1-6, with D uncertain. V was shortened by 2 bases and J by 7 bases, with 9 bases between the two germline ends. The germline V gene encodes CDR1 MNHNS and CDR2 SASEGT. The CDR3 consists of 14 residues. Written as DNA, the CDR3 is TGTGCCAGCAGTGAAATGCGGAAAAATTCACCCCTCCACTTT. Its protein product is CASSEMRKNSPLHF.

The V and J genes are TRBV7-6 and TRBJ1-6, with D hard to call. V lost 5 bases to trimming and J lost 3 bases, with 11 bases between them. The germline CDR1 and CDR2 sequences are SGHVS and FNYEAQ. The CDR3 extends over 15 amino acids. CDR3 sequence reads: CASSLIDNYNSPLHF. Here the CDR3 DNA reads TGTGCCAGCAGCCTAATCGATAACTATAATTCACCCCTCCACTTT.

The J gene is TRBJ1-4, the V gene TRBV30, with TRBD1 matching over 8 bases. The V gene end was trimmed by 7 bases and the J gene end by 0 bases; junction bases not matched to a gene: 4. Germline V gene sequence: CDR1 GTSNPN, CDR2 SVGIG (reference sequence). The CDR3 consists of 14 residues. The CDR3 nucleotides read TGTGCCTCGGACAGGGATGCAACTAATGAAAAACTGTTTTTT. It translates to CASDRDATNEKLFF.

The chain combines TRBV27 with TRBJ1-2; 7 bases are shared with TRBD1. The CDR3 is 13 amino acids. Germline trimming cut 5 bases from V and 2 bases from J; bases unmatched to any gene: 2. The V gene's germline CDR1 is MNHEY and CDR2 SMNVEV (reference sequence). The CDR3 DNA sequence: TGTGCCAGCAGTCCGACAGGGAACTATGGCTACACCTTC. It yields the protein CASSPTGNYGYTF.

In this sample, this clone turned up once. The chain recombines TRBV3-1 (or the pseudogene TRBV3-2) with TRBJ1-2; TRBD1 might be the D (5 bases). The CDR3 length is 15 residues. The germline CDR1 and CDR2 sequences are LGHDT and YNNKEL (reference sequence). V lost 1 base and J 5 bases, leaving 14 bases between the germline ends. In DNA, the CDR3 is TGTGCCAGCAGCCAAGTGGCAGGGTCTGGGTATGGCTACACCTTC. It is translated as CASSQVAGSGYGYTF.

V gene TRBV4-1 combines with J gene TRBJ2-1, with 13 bases lining up with TRBD2. The CDR3 is 16 amino acids. The germline CDR1 and CDR2 sequences are MGHRA and YSYEKL. After removal of 0 bases from V and 5 bases from J, the junction contained 1 base not matched to a gene. This CDR3 reads CASSQEGTSGDNEQFF. The CDR3 region has the DNA TGCGCCAGCAGCCAAGAGGGGACTAGCGGGGACAATGAGCAGTTCTTC.

The J gene is TRBJ1-2, the V gene TRBV6-5; TRBD1 matches 9 bases. Germline-derived CDR1 and CDR2 are MNHEY and SVGAGI. The CDR3 contains 13 residues. Trimming cost V 7 bases and J 6 bases; bases outside gene matches: 6. CDR3 sequence: CASTPRDRDGYTF. The CDR3 bases are TGTGCCAGCACTCCCCGGGACAGGGATGGCTACACCTTC.

The chain carries TRBV18 and TRBJ1-1; D is uncertain. The CDR3 consists of 13 residues. Germline CDR1 is KGHSH and CDR2 is LQKENI. Trimming removed 0 bases at V and 7 bases at J, with 9 bases between. The CDR3 sequence is CASSPPEAGEAFF. The DNA of the CDR3 is TGTGCCAGCTCACCACCGGAAGCGGGTGAAGCTTTCTTT.

The rearrangement links TRBV7-2 to TRBJ1-2, with TRBD1 as a possible D gene (6 bases). Germline values: CDR1 SGHTA, CDR2 FQGNSA. This CDR3 comprises 14 residues. Trimming removed 1 base from V and 2 bases from J, with 8 bases in between. This CDR3 reads CASSLGGGNYGYTF. Here the CDR3 DNA reads TGTGCCAGCAGCTTAGGCGGGGGCAACTATGGCTACACCTTC.

The chain is built from TRBV27 and TRBJ2-6; D ambiguous. The CDR3 loop spans 14 amino acids. The V end lost 5 bases, the J end lost 2 bases, and 7 bases lay between the germline ends. Germline loops: CDR1 MNHEY, CDR2 SMNVEV (reference sequence). DNA of the CDR3: TGTGCCAGCAGTCGATCGGCTGGGGCCAACGTCCTGACTTTC. This translates into CASSRSAGANVLTF. Together with reference TRBV27 and TRBJ2-6, the CDR3 gives the full variable domain: EAQVTQNPRYLITVTGKKLTVTCSQNMNHEYMSWYRQDPGLGLRQIYYSMNVEVTDKGDVPEGYKVSRKEKRNFPLILESPSPNQTSLYFCASSRSAGANVLTFGAGSRLTVL.

The V and J genes are TRBV28 and TRBJ1-2; 10 nucleotides align to TRBD1. Germline values: CDR1 MDHEN, CDR2 SYDVKM. V dropped 5 bases and J dropped 4; count of bases not matched to a gene: 13. CDR3 length: 17 residues. In DNA, the CDR3 is TGTGCCAGCAGTCCGAGACTCGGGACAGGGGATGGCTATGGCTACACCTTC. As protein: CASSPRLGTGDGYGYTF.

The chain combines TRBV11-2 with TRBJ1-1; D might be TRBD1 (6 bases). V lost 2 bases and J lost 4, with 11 bases in between. Germline-derived CDR1 and CDR2 are SGHAT and FQNNGV. The CDR3 length is 14 residues. CDR3 DNA sequence: TGTGCCAGCAGCTTACCAGGGGCGAGCACTGAAGCTTTCTTT. Translation gives CASSLPGASTEAFF.

The chain recombines TRBV6-6 with TRBJ1-2; unclear D gene. CDR3 length equals 13 residues. Trimming left V 7 bases short and J 4 bases short, with 13 bases between. The V gene's germline CDR1 is MNHNY and CDR2 SVGAGI (reference sequence). The DNA of the CDR3 is TGTGCCAGCACGGTTGGGCAGATCTATGGCTACACCTTC. Protein sequence: CASTVGQIYGYTF.

The rearrangement joins TRBV19 to TRBJ1-1; D might be TRBD1 (6 bases). Trimming pared 2 bases from V and 10 bases from J, leaving 17 bases between. CDR1 LNHDA and CDR2 SQIVND come from the germline V gene (reference sequence). This CDR3 comprises 14 residues. The CDR3 loop reads CASSIQTGGAGAFF. The CDR3 DNA is TGTGCCAGTAGTATACAGACGGGGGGCGCCGGAGCTTTCTTT.

This rearrangement joins TRBV6-5 to TRBJ1-2; tentative D call: TRBD1 (6 bases). V dropped 6 bases and J dropped 8 bases, with 16 bases sitting between them. The CDR3 is 13 amino acids. Germline-derived CDR1 and CDR2 are MNHEY and SVGAGI. The CDR3 bases are TGTGCCAGCAGAAAAGCAGGGGCGGAAGGCTACACCTTC. Amino acid sequence: CASRKAGAEGYTF.